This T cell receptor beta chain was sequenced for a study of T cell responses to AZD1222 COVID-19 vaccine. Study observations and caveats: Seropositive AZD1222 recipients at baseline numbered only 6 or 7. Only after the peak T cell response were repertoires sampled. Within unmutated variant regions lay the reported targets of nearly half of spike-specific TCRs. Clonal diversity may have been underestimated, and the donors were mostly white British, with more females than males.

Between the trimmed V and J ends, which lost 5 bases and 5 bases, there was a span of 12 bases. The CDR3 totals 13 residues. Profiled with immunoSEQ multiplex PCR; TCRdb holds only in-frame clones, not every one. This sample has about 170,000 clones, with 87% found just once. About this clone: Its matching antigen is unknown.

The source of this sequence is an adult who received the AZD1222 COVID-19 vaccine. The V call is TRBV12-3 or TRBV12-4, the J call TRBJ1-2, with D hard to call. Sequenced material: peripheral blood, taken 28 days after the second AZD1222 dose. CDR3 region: CASSPGLGYGYTF. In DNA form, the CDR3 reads TGTGCCAGCAGTCCGGGGTTGGGATATGGCTACACCTTC.